What follows describes a single TCR beta chain. In the original analysis: Estimates of nucleated cell counts were drawn from the amplification of reference gene primers. Using immunoSEQ multiplex PCR, the repertoire was profiled, and TCRdb retains in-frame clones only, with some absent. V, J and clone size were drawn from that table, and D and trimming were deduced from the DNA. This table holds some 180,000 clones, 78% found once. Trimming left V 4 bases short and J 0 bases short, with 16 bases between. From germline, CDR1 is SGHVS and CDR2 FQNEAQ. This CDR3 spans 17 amino acids. This sample was taken from a study of blood T cell repertoires in COVID-19.

The TCR was taken from an elderly woman with active or convalescent COVID-19. Sequencing was carried out using peripheral blood. This chain uses TRBV7-8 with TRBJ1-5, with a tentative D call TRBD1 (6 bases). DNA for the CDR3: TGTGCCAGCAGCTCCGGGACACCACCAGATAGCAATCAGCCCCAGCATTTT. Its translation is CASSSGTPPDSNQPQHF.